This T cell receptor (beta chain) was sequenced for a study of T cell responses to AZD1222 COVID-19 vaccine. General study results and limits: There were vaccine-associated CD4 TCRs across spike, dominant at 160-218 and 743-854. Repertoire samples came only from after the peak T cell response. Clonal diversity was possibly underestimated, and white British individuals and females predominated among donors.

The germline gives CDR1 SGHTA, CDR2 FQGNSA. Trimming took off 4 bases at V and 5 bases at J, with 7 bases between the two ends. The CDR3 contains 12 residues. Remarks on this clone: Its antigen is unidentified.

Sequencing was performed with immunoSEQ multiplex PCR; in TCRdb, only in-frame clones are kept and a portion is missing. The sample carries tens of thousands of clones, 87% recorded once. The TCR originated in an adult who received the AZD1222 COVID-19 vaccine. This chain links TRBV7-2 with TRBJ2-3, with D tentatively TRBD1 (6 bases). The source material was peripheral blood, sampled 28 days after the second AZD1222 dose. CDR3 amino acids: CASSYREDTQYF. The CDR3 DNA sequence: TGTGCCAGCAGCTACAGGGAAGATACGCAGTATTTT.